This is a list of T cell receptor beta chains from one sample in a study of T cell changes during pregnancy in multiple sclerosis. Clones were sequenced by immunoSEQ multiplex PCR, and TCRdb holds only the in-frame ones, with some missing. The table has fewer than 50,000 clones, about 90% seen once. The sequencing used CD8+ T cells from peripheral blood mononuclear cells, collected in the first trimester of pregnancy. These receptors were taken from a female donor with multiple sclerosis, enrolled in a pregnancy study. CDR3s leave out the opening cysteine and the closing phenylalanine or tryptophan. Only part of the rows carry a size: once, few, many, or a class if the clone is expanded.

ASTPLAGGFDTGELF	NA	TRBV7-9	TRBJ2-2
ASSEVAGGWETQY	once	TRBV6-1	TRBJ2-5
ASSIAGGTDTQY	NA	TRBV7-3	TRBJ2-3
ASSVRRGVTDTQY	NA	TRBV9	TRBJ2-3
ASSLRTGSYEQY	few	TRBV5-1	TRBJ2-7
ASSLDRIDEQY	NA	TRBV11-2	TRBJ2-7
ASSLAHGGSRETQY	NA	TRBV11-2	TRBJ2-5
AISESTTVHEQF	NA	TRBV10-3	TRBJ2-1
ASGNTGLYEQY	NA	TRBV27	TRBJ2-7
SAGQAGNEAF	NA	TRBV29-1	TRBJ1-1
ASSQKGGGPTDTQY	NA	TRBV6-4	TRBJ2-3
ASSATSNEQF	NA	TRBV9	TRBJ2-1
SVARGTGGTEAF	NA	TRBV29-1	TRBJ1-1
ASSIGRLAGVTYEQY	few	TRBV19	TRBJ2-7
ASSVAGSNQPQH	NA	TRBV9	TRBJ1-5
ASSGGQRPTYEQY	NA	TRBV9	TRBJ2-7
ASSVRSAHTDTQY	NA	TRBV9	TRBJ2-3
ASSPLRDEQF	NA	TRBV5-5	TRBJ2-1
ASSETDVLGGTRYEQY	NA	TRBV9	TRBJ2-7
ASSPGTGIPPSGTEAF	NA	TRBV7-6	TRBJ1-1
ASGLDGGNQPQH	NA	TRBV12-5	TRBJ1-5
ARSESSYNEQF	NA	TRBV30	TRBJ2-1
ASSQDQPSEPYEQY	medium-sized	TRBV4-2	TRBJ2-7
SVEGRGTSADYEQY	NA	TRBV29-1	TRBJ2-7
ASSYMGQGNTEAF	NA	TRBV19	TRBJ1-1
ASSYRPLAGALSEQY	few	TRBV10-1	TRBJ2-7
ASRKGVNYGYT	NA	TRBV6-5	TRBJ1-2
ASSFFQGVGYGYT	NA	TRBV5-5	TRBJ1-2
ASSLESGNPTDTQY	NA	TRBV7-2	TRBJ2-3
ASSLGDRGSYEQY	NA	TRBV7-9	TRBJ2-7
ASSGQGGGSGYT	NA	TRBV6-6	TRBJ1-2
ASSSGSPHEQY	NA	TRBV4-1	TRBJ2-7
ASSLSGGATDTQY	NA	TRBV7-3	TRBJ2-3
ASSSGELSPGELF	medium-sized	TRBV2	TRBJ2-2
ASSVGLAGSYEQY	NA	TRBV9	TRBJ2-7
SLQGQETQY	NA	TRBV29-1	TRBJ2-5
AWSVGRGYGYT	NA	TRBV30	TRBJ1-2
ASSPPTTNEKLF	NA	TRBV7-9	TRBJ1-4
ASSGWAARQGFTGELF	NA	TRBV9	TRBJ2-2
ASSLLQGSFYEQY	NA	TRBV27	TRBJ2-7
ASSEDSGGGSDTQY	NA	TRBV4-2	TRBJ2-3
ASSLGTSGYEQY	NA	TRBV13	TRBJ2-7
ASSLSTSGETYNEQF	NA	TRBV7-2	TRBJ2-1
AITTGTSSYEQY	NA	TRBV2	TRBJ2-7
SAYGQAGELF	NA	TRBV29-1	TRBJ2-2
ASSYSTSGSRNEQF	NA	TRBV6-6	TRBJ2-1
ASSSGTGALEQY	NA	TRBV6-5	TRBJ2-7
ASSLAPNTEAF	once	TRBV5-4	TRBJ1-1
ASSLNRLAGGPGELF	NA	TRBV27	TRBJ2-2
ASSQDRTGGTDTQY	NA	TRBV4-3	TRBJ2-3
ASSIWDRGNTEAF	once	TRBV19	TRBJ1-1
ASSQEGGGGDEKLF	NA	TRBV4-2	TRBJ1-4
ASSTSGLPYEKLF	NA	TRBV9	TRBJ1-4
ASSQSEGSGANVLT	NA	TRBV23-1	TRBJ2-6
ASSLISRSTDTQY	NA	TRBV27	TRBJ2-3
ASRQDSGGGSYNEQF	NA	TRBV7-3	TRBJ2-1
AWSVRDYEQY	NA	TRBV30	TRBJ2-7